This T cell receptor (beta chain) originates from a study of T cell repertoires in cytomegalovirus infection. Study background: In public TCR beta signatures, there were indications of both CMV infection and matching HLA type. The study's findings and limits: Ex vivo responses were dominated by HLA-C-restricted CMV-specific TCR beta clonotypes.

CDR1 is SGHAT, CDR2 FQNNGV, per germline. V was cut by 8 bases and J by 3 bases, with 10 bases left in between. CDR3 size: 13 residues. With respect to this clonotype: The antigen is not known.

In TCRdb, the reads were re-called with MiXCR into one record per CDR3 protein. The data contain 750,000 to 900,000 distinct CDR3 sequences, almost 30% of them singletons. Source: cultured CD8+ T cells from PBMCs, taken from culture after CMV antigen stimulation. The TCR was taken from a human donor in good health (CMV status not recorded). Some clones in this sample may be carry-over from other donors' samples. The V and J genes are TRBV11-2 and TRBJ2-2; D remains ambiguous. CDR3 DNA: TGTGCCAGCCACGAAGGACACACCGGGGAGCTGTTTTTT. Encoded protein: CASHEGHTGELFF.